The sequence of this T cell receptor beta chain was determined in a study of blood T cells in healthy people across ages. Drawing of peripheral blood yielded 7.5 to 10 milliliters from each donor. Overall study findings and caveats: More naive CD4+ cells and higher diversity marked long-lived donors relative to aged donors. As age increased, TCR beta diversity per million T cells fell in a roughly linear fashion. The diversity estimates, figures obtained from one million T cells, were considered underestimates.

Through a sample-barcoded 5' primer and a J-beta primer mix, a second PCR was run for roughly 7 to 11 cycles. TCRdb independently ran MiXCR on the 5' RACE reads; one entry per CDR3 protein. Here the sample spans 780,000 or so distinct CDR3 sequences, 56% being singletons. V lost 2 bases, J lost 12 bases, and 14 bases lay in between. The CDR3 is 13 amino acids. Germline V gene lookup returns CDR1 MNHEY and CDR2 SVGAGI. With regard to this clonotype: Antigen: not known.

The receptor's source is a man in his forties in good health. Sequenced material: blood. The chain uses TRBV6-5 and TRBJ2-1; D may correspond to TRBD1 or TRBD2 (5 bases each). The CDR3 DNA is TGTGCCAGCAGTTACGAGGGGAGTTTAGGGCAGTTCTTC. This sequence encodes CASSYEGSLGQFF.